The sequence of this TCR beta chain was determined in a study of T cell clones after liver transplantation. At the level of the study: TCRbeta sequencing after a pre-transplant mixed lymphocyte reaction identified graft-donor-reactive clones, later tracked in post-transplant blood. Standard immunosuppression, with no induction, continued until 12-24 months after transplant. Study-level points and caveats: Rather than being deleted, graft donor-reactive T cells may have moved into the graft.

The CDR3 is made up of 17 amino acids. Looked up from germline, CDR1 is MGHRA and CDR2 is YSYEKL. Losses at the gene ends were 0 bases for V and 4 bases for J; bases not matched to a gene: 9. This clone was observed once. Its antigen is not known. TCRdb's table, derived via immunoSEQ multiplex PCR, lists solely in-frame clones and lacks some. The sample contains approximately 100,000 clones, 84% of which appear only once. Sorting of unstimulated PBMCs yielded separate CD3+CD4+ and CD3+CD8+ fractions. The V gene is TRBV4-1, the J gene TRBJ2-1, with 7 bases fitting TRBD2. The material sequenced was CD4+ T cells from blood, taken around 50 months after liver transplant. The receptor comes from a human patient who received a liver transplant. The graft donor may be the source of some T cells. The CDR3 DNA reads as TGCGCCAGCAGCCAAGATCAGGGTAGCGGGCAATACAATGAGCAGTTCTTC. This sequence encodes CASSQDQGSGQYNEQFF.